This TCR beta chain was identified in a study of CD8 T cells in Susac syndrome. Random hexamers were used to reverse transcribe the RNA input (roughly 0.5 to 1 ug). TCRdb reprocessed the immunoSEQ multiplex PCR reads via MiXCR and lists one record per CDR3 protein. The top ten clones hold approximately 0.15% of a sample with around 110,000 distinct CDR3 sequences, roughly 95% of them seen once. This clonotype was seen once. V lost 3 bases to trimming and J lost 1 base; unmatched junction nucleotides: 5. The germline gives CDR1 LNHDA, CDR2 SQIVND (reference sequence). The CDR3 covers 16 residues. Sequenced: CD4+ T cells from PBMCs. The receptor was isolated from a human donor with Susac syndrome. The chain joins TRBV19 to TRBJ1-5; 8 positions match TRBD1. CDR3 nucleotides: TGTGCCAGTAGTATCAGTCCAGGGGGCAGCAATCAGCCCCAGCATTTT. This codes for CASSISPGGSNQPQHF.